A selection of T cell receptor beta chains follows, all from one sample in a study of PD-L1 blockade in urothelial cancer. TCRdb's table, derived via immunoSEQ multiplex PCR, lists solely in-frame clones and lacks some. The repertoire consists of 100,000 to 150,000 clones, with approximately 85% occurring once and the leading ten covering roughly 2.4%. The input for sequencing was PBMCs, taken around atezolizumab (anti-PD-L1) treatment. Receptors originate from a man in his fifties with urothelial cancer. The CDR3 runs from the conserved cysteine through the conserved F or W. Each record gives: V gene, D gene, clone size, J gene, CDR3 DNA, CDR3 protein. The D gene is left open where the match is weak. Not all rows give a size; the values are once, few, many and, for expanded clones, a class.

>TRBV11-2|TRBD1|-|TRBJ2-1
TGTGCCAGCAGCCACCGACAGGGGTGGAATGAGCAGTTCTTC
CASSHRQGWNEQFF
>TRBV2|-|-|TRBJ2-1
TGTGCCAGCATAACCTGGACTAACAATGAGCAGTTCTTC
CASITWTNNEQFF
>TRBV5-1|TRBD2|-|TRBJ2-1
TGCGCCAGCAGCTTGGAGGGACTAAGCGCTGATGAGCAGTTCTTC
CASSLEGLSADEQFF
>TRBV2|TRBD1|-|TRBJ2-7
TGTGCCAGCAGGGCTCGACAGGGTAGTGAGCAGTACTTC
CASRARQGSEQYF
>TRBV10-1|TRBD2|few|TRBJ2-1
TGCGCCAGCAGTGAGTGGCTAGCGGGAGACCTCTACAATGAGCAGTTCTTC
CASSEWLAGDLYNEQFF
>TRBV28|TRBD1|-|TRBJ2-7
TGTGCCAGCAGTTTTTCGACAGGGGGGTACTACGAGCAGTACTTC
CASSFSTGGYYEQYF
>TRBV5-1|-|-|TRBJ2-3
TGCGCCAGCAGCTCCTGGAGGAGCTCCGCTAGCACAGATACGCAGTATTTT
CASSSWRSSASTDTQYF
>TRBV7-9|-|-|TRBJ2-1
TGTGCCAGCAGCTCCACCCCGGGGCGGGACTCTAGATACAATGAGCAGTTCTTC
CASSSTPGRDSRYNEQFF
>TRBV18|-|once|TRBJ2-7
TGTGCCAGCTCACCACGGAATTACGAAGGGGGCGAGCAGTACTTC
CASSPRNYEGGEQYF
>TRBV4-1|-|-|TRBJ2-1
TGCGCCAGCAGCCAAGATCCGAGCGGGCACAATGAGCAGTTCTTC
CASSQDPSGHNEQFF
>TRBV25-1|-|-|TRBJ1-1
TGTGCCAGCAGTGATTTCCGGACAGCGGCCACTGAAGCTTTCTTT
CASSDFRTAATEAFF
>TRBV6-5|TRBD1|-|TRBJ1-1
TGTGCCAGCAAGAGGGGGCTGAACACTGAAGCTTTCTTT
CASKRGLNTEAFF
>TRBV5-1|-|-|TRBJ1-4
TGCGCCAGCAGCTTGGAGGCTAGAAATGAAAAACTGTTTTTT
CASSLEARNEKLFF
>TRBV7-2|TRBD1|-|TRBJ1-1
TGTGCCAGCAGCTTGCGTCGACAGGGCTCTGAAGCTTTCTTT
CASSLRRQGSEAFF
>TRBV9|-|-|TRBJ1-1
TGTGCCAGCAGCGTAGTGGGGGGAACCACTGAAACTTTCTTT
CASSVVGGTTETFF
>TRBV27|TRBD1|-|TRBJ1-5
TGTGCCAGCAGTGGACAACAGGGGATTCAGCCCCAGCATTTT
CASSGQQGIQPQHF
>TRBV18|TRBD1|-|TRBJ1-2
TGTGCCAGCTCATCTGGTTTGGGACAGGGGATGGACTATGGCTACACCTTC
CASSSGLGQGMDYGYTF
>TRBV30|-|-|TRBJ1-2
TGTGCCTGGATCCTCAGCGGAAGGTCCTATGGCTACACCTTC
CAWILSGRSYGYTF
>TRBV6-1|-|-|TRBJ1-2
TGTGCCAGCAGTGAATCCCGGGGTTTGAGCTATGGCTACACCTTC
CASSESRGLSYGYTF
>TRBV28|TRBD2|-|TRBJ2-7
TGTGCCAGCAGTCCGTCGACTAGCGGGAACTACGAGCAGTACTTC
CASSPSTSGNYEQYF
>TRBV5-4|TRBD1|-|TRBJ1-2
TGTGCCAGCAGCGGAGACAGGGCTTTTAACTATGGCTACACCTTC
CASSGDRAFNYGYTF
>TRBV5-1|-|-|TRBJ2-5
TGCGCCAGCACCGCGGGGGCAGCTGAAGAGACCCAGTACTTC
CASTAGAAEETQYF
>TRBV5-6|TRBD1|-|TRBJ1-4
TGTGCCAGCAGCCCCGGGACAGTTCGTGAAAAACTGTTTTTT
CASSPGTVREKLFF
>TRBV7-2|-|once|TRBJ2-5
TGTGCCAGCAGCCCCCCCAATGCAGGGTTGGAGGAGACCCAGTACTTC
CASSPPNAGLEETQYF
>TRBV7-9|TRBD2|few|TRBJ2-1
TGTGCCAGCAGCTCCCATGCTAGCGGGAACAATGAGCAGTTCTTC
CASSSHASGNNEQFF
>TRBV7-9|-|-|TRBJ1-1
TGTGCCAGCAGCTTAGATTGGGGAGGGCAGGGAGCTTTCTTT
CASSLDWGGQGAFF
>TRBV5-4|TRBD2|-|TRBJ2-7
TGTGCCAGCAGCTCCTCTTTCACTAGCGGGAGGGCCCACGAGCAGTACTTC
CASSSSFTSGRAHEQYF
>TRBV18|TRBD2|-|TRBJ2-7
TGTGCCAGCTCACCACCGGGCGGGAGTTCCTACGAGCAGTACTTC
CASSPPGGSSYEQYF
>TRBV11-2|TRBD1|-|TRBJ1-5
TGTGCCAGCAGCTTAGAGTACGGACAGGGTAACAATCAGCCCCAGCATTTT
CASSLEYGQGNNQPQHF
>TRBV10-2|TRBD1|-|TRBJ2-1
TGCGCCAGCAGTAAGACAGGGGGAGTGTCCTACAATGAGCAGTTCTTC
CASSKTGGVSYNEQFF
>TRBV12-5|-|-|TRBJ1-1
TGTGCTAGTGGTTTAGGGGAGGGGGTGAACACTGAAGCTTTCTTT
CASGLGEGVNTEAFF
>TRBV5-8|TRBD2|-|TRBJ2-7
TGTGCCAGCAGCTTGGGCTTGACTAGCGAGTTACTCTACGAGCAGTACTTC
CASSLGLTSELLYEQYF
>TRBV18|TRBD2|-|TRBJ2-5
TGTGCCAGCTCACCACTACCTAGCGGGAGCCTAGGGGAGACCCAGTACTTC
CASSPLPSGSLGETQYF
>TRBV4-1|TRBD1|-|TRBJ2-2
TGCGCCAGCAGCCATAGGGACAGGGGCTCCGGGGAGCTGTTTTTT
CASSHRDRGSGELFF
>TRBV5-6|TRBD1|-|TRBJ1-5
TGTGCCAGCAGCTTGATGACAGGGGACAATCAGCCCCAGCATTTT
CASSLMTGDNQPQHF
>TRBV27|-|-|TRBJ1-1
TGTGCCAGCAGTTTATGGGGACACGGAATGAACACTGAAGCTTTCTTT
CASSLWGHGMNTEAFF
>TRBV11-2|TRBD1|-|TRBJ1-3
TGTGCCAGCAGCCAGGGGGTTCCTGGAAACACCATATATTTT
CASSQGVPGNTIYF
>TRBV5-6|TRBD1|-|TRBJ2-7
TGTGCCAGCAGCTCGGGACAGCCCTACGAGCAGTACTTC
CASSSGQPYEQYF
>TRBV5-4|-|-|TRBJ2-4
TGTGCCAGCAGCTTGGCCGGGGGAGAAAACATTCAGTACTTC
CASSLAGGENIQYF